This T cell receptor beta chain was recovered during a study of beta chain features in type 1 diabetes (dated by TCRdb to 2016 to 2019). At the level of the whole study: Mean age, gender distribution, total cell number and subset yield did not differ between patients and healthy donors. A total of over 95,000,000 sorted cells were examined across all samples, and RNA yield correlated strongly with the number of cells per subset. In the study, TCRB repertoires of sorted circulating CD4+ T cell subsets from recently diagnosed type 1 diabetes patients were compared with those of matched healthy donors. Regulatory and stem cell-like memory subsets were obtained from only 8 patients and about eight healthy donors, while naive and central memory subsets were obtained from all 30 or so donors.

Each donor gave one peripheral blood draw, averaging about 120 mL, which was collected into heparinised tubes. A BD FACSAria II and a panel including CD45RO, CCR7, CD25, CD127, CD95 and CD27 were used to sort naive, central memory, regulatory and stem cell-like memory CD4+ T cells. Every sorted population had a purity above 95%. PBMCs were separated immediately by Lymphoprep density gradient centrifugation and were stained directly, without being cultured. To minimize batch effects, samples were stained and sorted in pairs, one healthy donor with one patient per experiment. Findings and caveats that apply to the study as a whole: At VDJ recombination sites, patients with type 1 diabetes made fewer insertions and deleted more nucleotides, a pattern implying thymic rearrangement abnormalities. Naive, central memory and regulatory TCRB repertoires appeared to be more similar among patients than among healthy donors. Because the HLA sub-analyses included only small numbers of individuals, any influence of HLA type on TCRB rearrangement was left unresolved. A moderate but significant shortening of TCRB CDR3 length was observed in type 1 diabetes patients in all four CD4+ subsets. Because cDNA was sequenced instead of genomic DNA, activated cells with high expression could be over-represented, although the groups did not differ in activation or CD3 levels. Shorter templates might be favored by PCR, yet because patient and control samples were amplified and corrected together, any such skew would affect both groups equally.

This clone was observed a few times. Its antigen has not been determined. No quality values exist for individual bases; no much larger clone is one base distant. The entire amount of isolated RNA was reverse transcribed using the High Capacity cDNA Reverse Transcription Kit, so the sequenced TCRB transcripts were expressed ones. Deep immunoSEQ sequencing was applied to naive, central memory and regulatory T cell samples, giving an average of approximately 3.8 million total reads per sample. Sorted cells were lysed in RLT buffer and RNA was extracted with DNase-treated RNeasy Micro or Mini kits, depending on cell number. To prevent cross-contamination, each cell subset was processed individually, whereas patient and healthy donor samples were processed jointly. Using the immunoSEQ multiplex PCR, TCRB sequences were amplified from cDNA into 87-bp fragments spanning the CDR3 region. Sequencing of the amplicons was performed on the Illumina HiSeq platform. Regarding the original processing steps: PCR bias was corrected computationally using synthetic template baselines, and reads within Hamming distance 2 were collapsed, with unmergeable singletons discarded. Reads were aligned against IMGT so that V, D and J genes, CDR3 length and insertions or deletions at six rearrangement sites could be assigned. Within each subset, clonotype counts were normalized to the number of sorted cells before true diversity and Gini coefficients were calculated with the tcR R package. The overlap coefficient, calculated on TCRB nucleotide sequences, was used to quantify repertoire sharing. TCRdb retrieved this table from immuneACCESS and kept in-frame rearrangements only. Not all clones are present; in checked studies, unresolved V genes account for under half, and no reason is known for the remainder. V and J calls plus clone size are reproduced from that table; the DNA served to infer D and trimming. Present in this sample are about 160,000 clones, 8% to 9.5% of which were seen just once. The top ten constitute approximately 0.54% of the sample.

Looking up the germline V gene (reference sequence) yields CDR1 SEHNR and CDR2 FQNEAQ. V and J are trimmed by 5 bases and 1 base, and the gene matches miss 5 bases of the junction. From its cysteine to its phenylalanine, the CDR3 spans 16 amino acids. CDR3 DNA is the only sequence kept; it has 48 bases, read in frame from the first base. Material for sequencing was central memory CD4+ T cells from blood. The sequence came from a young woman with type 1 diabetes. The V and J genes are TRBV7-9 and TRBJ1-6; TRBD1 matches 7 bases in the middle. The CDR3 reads CASSEQQGSYNSPLHF. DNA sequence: TGTGCCAGCAGCGAACAACAGGGGTCCTATAATTCACCCCTCCACTTT.